These 7 T cell receptor beta chains share one sample of origin, sequenced in a study of T cell responses to AZD1222 COVID-19 vaccine. Sequencing was performed with immunoSEQ multiplex PCR; in TCRdb, only in-frame clones are kept and a portion is missing. The sample has roughly 51,000 clones; 86% are singletons. This material consisted of peripheral blood, taken 28 days after the second AZD1222 dose. The source of these receptors is an adult who received the AZD1222 COVID-19 vaccine.

This clone has a handful of counts. The chain employs TRBV11-3 and TRBJ1-4; no clear D. Trimming took off 4 bases at V and 5 bases at J, with 11 bases between the two ends. Germline V lookup: CDR1 SGHNT, CDR2 YENEEA. The CDR3 has 14 residues. The CDR3 DNA is TGTGCCAGCAGCTCAGACGGTATAAATGAAAAACTGTTTTTT. This encodes CASSSDGINEKLFF.

The V call is TRBV28, the J call TRBJ2-5, with 8 bases aligning to TRBD2. V lost 7 bases, J lost 5 bases, and 21 bases stayed unmatched. CDR3 length: 18 residues. The germline V gene has CDR1 MDHEN and CDR2 SYDVKM. The DNA for the CDR3 is TGTGCCAGCACCACCGTGGGTGTTTTCGGGAGGGCCCGGGAGACCCAGTACTTC. This gives the protein CASTTVGVFGRARETQYF.

The V and J genes are TRBV28 and TRBJ1-2; a possible D gene is TRBD1 (6 bases). The ends were cut back, 5 bases at V and 0 bases at J, with 16 bases in the middle. CDR3 size: 16 residues. CDR1 MDHEN and CDR2 SYDVKM come from the germline V gene. The CDR3 nucleotides read TGTGCCAGCAGTCCCCAGGGGCCCCTAACTAACTATGGCTACACCTTC. It encodes CASSPQGPLTNYGYTF.

This clone was counted once. The chain has TRBV7-2 and TRBJ2-7; a weak D match, TRBD2 (5 bases). The ends were cut back, 5 bases at V and 0 bases at J, with 11 bases in the middle. This CDR3 region has 14 residues. Germline assignment: CDR1 SGHTA and CDR2 FQGNSA. CDR3 protein: CASSLLASSYEQYF. The CDR3 coding sequence is TGTGCCAGCAGCCTCTTAGCGTCCTCCTACGAGCAGTACTTC.

The V and J genes are TRBV5-1 and TRBJ2-7, with TRBD1 matching over 9 bases. The V segment lost 0 bases and the J segment 5 bases; nucleotides outside the gene matches: 9. CDR3 length: 16 amino acids. Per germline, CDR1 SGHRS and CDR2 YFSETQ. CDR3 loop: CASSLAPGQGINEQYF. The DNA of the CDR3 is TGCGCCAGCAGCTTGGCCCCTGGACAGGGGATAAACGAGCAGTACTTC.

This clone was observed once. CDR3 amino acids: CASSPPNIQYF. For the CDR3, the DNA is TGTGCCAGCAGCCCGCCGAACATTCAGTACTTC. The chain recombines TRBV7-3 with TRBJ2-4; D is undetermined. CDR3 size: 11 residues. V was cut by 5 bases and J by 7 bases, with 6 bases left in between. Germline CDR1 reads SGHTA; CDR2 reads FQGTGA.

This rearrangement joins TRBV10-2 to TRBJ2-5; 12 nucleotides agree with TRBD2. This CDR3 is built from 18 residues. Germline V CDR1 and CDR2: WSHSY, SAAADI. Unmatched junction bases numbered 18, after V lost 8 bases and J lost 5 bases. CDR3 sequence: CASSFDFGLAGSRETQYF. The CDR3 nucleotides read TGCGCCAGCTCCTTTGATTTCGGACTAGCGGGAAGTAGGGAGACCCAGTACTTC.